The sequence of this T cell receptor beta chain was determined in a study of OX40 agonist ivuxolimab in advanced cancers. A note on the overall study: Ivuxolimab was a fully human IgG2 agonistic monoclonal antibody targeting the costimulatory receptor OX40 (CD134). Intravenous ivuxolimab was administered to patients every 2 weeks at six dose levels: 0.01, 0.1, 0.3, 1.5, 3 and 10 mg/kg. Among the 52 dose-escalation patients, around 19 had hepatocellular carcinoma, roughly 15 melanoma, 9 renal cell carcinoma and 9 head and neck cancer. In the dose-escalation cohort, around four fifths of patients were male, and the mean age was approximately 64 years, with a range of 23 to 79. Patients were allowed to have had prior anti-PD-1, anti-PD-L1 or anti-CTLA-4 therapy, and 30% to 40% of the dose-escalation patients had been treated with checkpoint inhibitors. Partial responses were achieved by three dose-escalation patients, of whom one had hepatocellular carcinoma and two had cutaneous melanoma. The purpose of peripheral TCRbeta sequencing was to test whether ivuxolimab changed TCR sequence diversity and led to clonal T-cell expansion. The paper reports the monotherapy dose-escalation portion (N ≈ 52 patients) of the phase I ivuxolimab trial. Overall study results and their limits: After ivuxolimab, expanded clones were on average more numerous among CD8+ T cells than among CD4+ T cells. At doses of 0.1 to 3.0 mg/kg, clonal expansion of both CD4+ and CD8+ T cells in blood was seen between baseline and week 6. In the 0.1-3.0 mg/kg groups, partial responders were among the patients with the lowest normalized peripheral clonal expansion, particularly in CD8+ T cells. Antigen specificity was not determined for the clonally expanded peripheral T cells. Low levels of normalized T-cell clonal expansion were also seen in some nonresponding patients.

This clone has only one observation. Its target antigen remains unknown. The input lacks base qualities; no much larger clone sits a single base away. For sequencing of the TCRbeta CDR3 region, genomic DNA was extracted from the sorted cells. The immunoSEQ Assay was used to sequence the TCRbeta CDR3 regions. TCRdb took this table from immuneACCESS and kept in-frame rearrangements with V and J called. Such tables lack part of the clones; where checked against another copy, unresolved V genes explain under half of the gap, and the rest is unexplained. Present in this sample are some 21,000 clones, approximately 82% of which were seen just once. The ten largest clonotypes hold roughly 27% of the sample. The trial excluded patients who had a history of autoimmune disease or were on systemic immunosuppression. Peripheral blood for TCR sequencing was collected from all dose cohorts at baseline, on cycle 4 day 1, and on cycle 7 day 1. The samples were drawn from a first-in-human, open-label, multicenter phase I dose-escalation trial of ivuxolimab. The trial enrolled adults with locally advanced or metastatic head and neck squamous cell, hepatocellular, melanoma or renal cell carcinoma. Before TCR sequencing, CD4+ T cells and CD8+ T cells from peripheral blood were sorted into separate populations.

The specimen was CD4+ or CD8+ T cells sorted from blood, collected in a trial of the OX40 agonist ivuxolimab. The TCR comes from an adult with an advanced solid tumor such as melanoma, head and neck, liver or kidney cancer.

This receptor has the CDR3 CASSLSGVDDNSPLHF. At the DNA level, the sequence is TGTGCCAGCAGTTTATCCGGGGTCGACGATAATTCACCCCTCCACTTT. Recombination linked TRBV27 to TRBJ1-6; too little of a D gene remains to name it. The CDR3 covers 16 residues, taking in both the cysteine and the phenylalanine. Kept here is only the CDR3 DNA, which spans 48 bases and is read in frame from base 1. V gives up 0 bases and J gives up 5 bases, and the segment between their germline ends measures 11 bases. For CDR1 and CDR2, the germline V gene (reference sequence) lists MNHEY and SMNVEV.